The next 25 T cell receptor beta chains were all read from a single sample in a study of human T cells and chemical hapten exposure. The sample's time point: patch test 2, 6 weeks after DPC sensitization. Noted treatment: therapeutic diphenylcyclopropenone sensitization with weekly scalp DPC. TCRdb itself ran the RACE reads through MiXCR, one entry per CDR3 protein. This table holds a few hundred thousand distinct CDR3 sequences, roughly 6% found once. Sequences were derived from whole blood, sampled in connection with sensitization to the hapten diphenylcyclopropenone (DPC). The receptors derive from a woman in her late teens or twenties with alopecia areata. Some clones in this sample may be carry-over from other donors' samples.

Many counts were recorded for this clonotype. Here the CDR3 reads CASSQDGINYGYTF. The CDR3 coding sequence is TGTGCCAGCAGCCAGGACGGTATTAACTATGGCTACACCTTC. V is TRBV4-2 and J is TRBJ1-2; D unresolved. There are 14 residues in the CDR3. Germline assignment: CDR1 LGHNA and CDR2 YNFKEQ. V lost 3 bases and J 1 base, leaving 9 bases between the germline ends.

A remark on this clonotype: A read error may explain this, as a much larger clone is one base away. This chain links TRBV7-8 with TRBJ1-6, with a tentative D call TRBD1 (5 bases). Germline V gives CDR1 SGHVS, CDR2 FQNEAQ. The CDR3 has 16 residues. Trimming stripped 0 bases from V and 5 bases from J, with 11 bases between. CDR3 nucleotides: TGTGCCAGCAGCTTAGCCGGGACGGTGAATAATTCACCCCTCCACTTT. Translating gives CASSLAGTVNNSPLHF.

In its sample, this clonotype was seen a few times. The V gene is TRBV2, the J gene TRBJ1-5, with D uncertain. Trimming stripped 3 bases from V and 5 bases from J, with 14 bases between. This CDR3 has 15 amino acids. Germline CDR1 SNHLY, CDR2 FYNNEI. The CDR3 DNA is TGTGCCAGCAGTGAGGATCGGGGTGAGCATCAGCCCCAGCATTTT. Translation gives CASSEDRGEHQPQHF.

This clonotype has only a few counts. The chain links TRBV12-3 or TRBV12-4 to TRBJ2-7; tentatively, D is TRBD1 or TRBD2 (5 bases each). This CDR3 contains 15 residues. V dropped 3 bases and J dropped 3 bases, with 15 bases sitting between them. CDR3 protein: CASSLATGAYYEQYF. The CDR3 nucleotides are TGTGCCAGCAGTTTGGCCACCGGGGCGTACTACGAGCAGTACTTC.

The chain carries TRBV2 and TRBJ1-2, with D hard to call. Germline assignment: CDR1 SNHLY and CDR2 FYNNEI. The CDR3 loop spans 13 amino acids. Trimming took 4 bases from V and 4 from J, leaving 10 bases between them. The CDR3 sequence: CASSGRRIYGYTF. CDR3 sequence (DNA): TGTGCCAGCAGTGGACGCAGGATCTATGGCTACACCTTC. Filled out from reference TRBV2 and TRBJ1-2, the complete variable domain reads EPEVTQTPSHQVTQMGQEVILRCVPISNHLYFYWYRQILGQKVEFLVSFYNNEISEKSEIFDDQFSVERPDGSNFTLKIRSTKLEDSAMYFCASSGRRIYGYTFGSGTRLTVV.

This clonotype was found many times. The rearrangement links TRBV7-3 to TRBJ1-3, with D perhaps matching TRBD1 (5 bases). Germline V gene lookup returns CDR1 SGHTA and CDR2 FQGTGA. Trimming shortened V by 2 bases and J by 4 bases, and 12 bases separated the two germline ends. There are 15 residues in the CDR3. The CDR3 spells CASSLGGPSGNTIYF. The CDR3 nucleotides read TGTGCCAGCAGCTTAGGGGGTCCGTCAGGAAACACCATATATTTT.

The chain recombines TRBV12-3 or TRBV12-4 with TRBJ2-3; D uncertain. The ends were cut back, 2 bases at V and 2 bases at J, with 8 bases in the middle. This CDR3 is built from 14 residues. The CDR3, as DNA: TGTGCCAGCAGTTTACAGGACCCCACAGATACGCAGTATTTT. Amino acids: CASSLQDPTDTQYF.

The CDR3 DNA is TGTGCCAGCAGCTTAGAGGGAGGCCTATTTGAAGCTTTCTTT. Protein: CASSLEGGLFEAFF. The chain recombines TRBV11-2 with TRBJ1-1, with D hard to call. Deletions cut 0 bases from V and 7 bases from J, with 12 bases between. Germline V gives CDR1 SGHAT, CDR2 FQNNGV. The CDR3 extends over 14 amino acids.

A few counts support this clonotype. V usage is TRBV4-3 and J usage is TRBJ2-1; D is unclear. Germline V gene sequence: CDR1 LGHNA, CDR2 YSLEER. Trimming cost V 2 bases and J 0 bases, with 11 bases left between them. The CDR3 totals 16 residues. The CDR3 protein is CASSQSLSSSYNEQFF. Written as DNA, the CDR3 is TGCGCCAGCAGCCAAAGTCTGTCGTCCTCCTACAATGAGCAGTTCTTC.

This clonotype turned up a few times. The chain couples TRBV6-2 or TRBV6-3 to TRBJ2-6; 12 nucleotides line up with TRBD1. From germline, CDR1 is MNHEY and CDR2 SVGEGT. V lost 4 bases to trimming and J lost 3 bases; unmatched junction nucleotides: 7. The CDR3 loop spans 18 amino acids. The CDR3 region is CASSSTGTGGGGANVLTF. For the CDR3, the DNA is TGTGCCAGCAGTTCAACCGGGACAGGGGGCGGTGGGGCCAACGTCCTGACTTTC.

The chain recombines TRBV29-1 with TRBJ2-1; TRBD2 matches 10 bases. This CDR3 comprises 15 residues. Losses at the gene ends were 6 bases for V and 4 bases for J; bases not matched to a gene: 9. The germline V gene encodes CDR1 SQVTM and CDR2 ANQGSEA. The CDR3 DNA sequence: TGCAGCGTCGTTCAAGGGACTAGCGCTTACAATGAGCAGTTCTTC. Its protein is CSVVQGTSAYNEQFF.

The rearrangement uses TRBV7-2 and TRBJ1-2, with a weak D call TRBD1 (5 bases). This CDR3 contains 15 residues. V dropped 1 base and J dropped 5 bases, with 14 bases sitting between them. Germline CDR1 reads SGHTA; CDR2 reads FQGNSA. The CDR3, as DNA: TGTGCCAGCAGCTTAGATGGGGGTAGCGGTTATGGCTACACCTTC. It translates to CASSLDGGSGYGYTF.

The table lists this clonotype with many counts. The chain is built from TRBV5-1 and TRBJ2-6; D might be TRBD1 or TRBD2, each matching 5 bases. Deletions cut 5 bases from V and 4 bases from J, with 7 bases between. From germline, CDR1 is SGHRS and CDR2 YFSETQ. There are 13 residues in the CDR3. CDR3 nucleotide sequence: TGCGCCAGCAGGGGGGACGGGGCCAACGTCCTGACTTTC. It specifies CASRGDGANVLTF.

The V call is TRBV6-2 or TRBV6-3, the J call TRBJ1-1, with D unresolved. Trimming cost V 8 bases and J 1 base, with 8 bases left between them. The CDR3 extends over 12 amino acids. Germline V gene lookup returns CDR1 MNHEY and CDR2 SVGEGT. The CDR3 bases are TGTGCCAGCGGGCGGAGGAACACTGAAGCTTTCTTT. This sequence encodes CASGRRNTEAFF.

This rearrangement joins TRBV20-1 to TRBJ2-1, with TRBD2 matching 9 bases. This CDR3 has 16 amino acids. After removal of 0 bases from V and 6 bases from J, the junction contained 9 bases not matched to a gene. The V gene's germline CDR1 is DFQATT and CDR2 SNEGSKA (reference sequence). CDR3 amino acids: CSAREPAGGGSNEQFF. Here the CDR3 DNA reads TGCAGTGCTAGAGAGCCAGCGGGGGGAGGAAGCAATGAGCAGTTCTTC.

The V gene is TRBV20-1, the J gene TRBJ1-5; D call uncertain. The germline gives CDR1 DFQATT, CDR2 SNEGSKA (reference sequence). V lost 4 bases, J lost 3 bases, and 13 bases lay in between. The CDR3 is 14 amino acids. CDR3 in amino acids: CSAMTPDHNQPQHF. CDR3 DNA: TGCAGTGCTATGACCCCGGACCACAATCAGCCCCAGCATTTT.

There are a few counts of this clonotype. The chain uses TRBV6-1 and TRBJ2-7; TRBD1 aligns across 7 bases. Germline CDR1 reads MNHNS; CDR2 reads SASEGT. V dropped 8 bases and J dropped 5; count of bases not matched to a gene: 15. This CDR3 region has 15 residues. CDR3 coding DNA: TGTGCCAGCCATGATGAGGGGGCTTTTTCGGACGAGCAGTACTTC. Amino acid sequence: CASHDEGAFSDEQYF.

The sample holds many counts of this clonotype. This chain joins TRBV11-2 and TRBJ1-2; no clear D gene. Between the trimmed V and J ends, which lost 1 base and 0 bases, there was a span of 15 bases. Germline CDR1 is SGHAT and CDR2 is FQNNGV. CDR3 length: 17 residues. CDR3 protein: CASSLVSGNSANYGYTF. The CDR3 coding sequence is TGTGCCAGCAGCTTAGTCTCAGGAAACAGCGCTAACTATGGCTACACCTTC.

This clonotype came up many times. The V call is TRBV6-6, the J call TRBJ2-3; TRBD2 matches 10 bases. V shed 2 bases and J 2 bases; nucleotides not matched to a gene: 10. The CDR3 totals 18 residues. The germline gives CDR1 MNHNY, CDR2 SVGAGI (reference sequence). This chain's CDR3 is CASSYTENLAGDTDTQYF. Written as DNA, the CDR3 is TGTGCCAGCAGTTACACTGAGAACCTAGCGGGGGACACAGATACGCAGTATTTT.

CDR3 residues: CSAGVPSGNTIYF. In DNA form, the CDR3 reads TGCAGTGCAGGAGTCCCCTCTGGAAACACCATATATTTT. The chain links TRBV20-1 to TRBJ1-3; D ambiguous. V was cut by 6 bases and J by 0 bases, with 9 bases left in between. The CDR3 sequence is 13 residues long. Germline assignment: CDR1 DFQATT and CDR2 SNEGSKA (reference sequence).

The chain is built from TRBV7-2 and TRBJ1-3, with 7 bases aligning to TRBD1. V gave up 0 bases and J gave up 4 bases; unmatched junction bases: 6. Germline V CDR1 and CDR2: SGHTA, FQGNSA. This CDR3 comprises 16 residues. The CDR3 region is CASSLAGTVTGNTIYF. CDR3 DNA: TGTGCCAGCAGCTTAGCGGGGACAGTTACCGGAAACACCATATATTTT.

This rearrangement joins TRBV6-2 or TRBV6-3 to TRBJ2-5, with D unclear. V lost 4 bases and J lost 5, with 20 bases in between. From germline, CDR1 is MNHEY and CDR2 SVGEGT. The CDR3 covers 16 residues. CDR3 protein: CASSFWPIRTAETQYF. Here the CDR3 DNA reads TGTGCCAGCAGTTTCTGGCCGATCCGAACAGCCGAGACCCAGTACTTC.

In its sample, this clonotype was seen many times. The gene calls are TRBV6-1 and TRBJ2-3; 9 nucleotides match TRBD1. The CDR3 has 15 residues. The V gene end was trimmed by 6 bases and the J gene end by 3 bases; junction bases not matched to a gene: 7. CDR1 and CDR2 (germline): MNHNS, SASEGT. The CDR3 coding sequence is TGTGCCAGCAGCGGGGACAGGGCCCGGACAGATACGCAGTATTTT. Its translation: CASSGDRARTDTQYF.

J is TRBJ1-5 and V is TRBV21-1; the table's D call of TRBD1 was not tested on the DNA. TRBV21-1 is described as a pseudogene. The CDR3 is 12 amino acids. Here the CDR3 DNA reads TGTGCCAGCAGCAAGCCCCATCAGCCCCAGCATTTT. It is translated as CASSKPHQPQHF.

This clonotype was seen a handful of times. This chain links TRBV3-1 with TRBJ2-2, with D possibly TRBD1 on 6 matching bases. This CDR3 comprises 17 residues. In germline, CDR1 is LGHDT, CDR2 YNNKEL (reference sequence). Trimming took off 0 bases at V and 7 bases at J, with 18 bases between the two ends. CDR3 sequence (DNA): TGTGCCAGCAGCCAAGAAGGATGGCAGGGGCAAGACGGGGAGCTGTTTTTT. It encodes CASSQEGWQGQDGELFF.